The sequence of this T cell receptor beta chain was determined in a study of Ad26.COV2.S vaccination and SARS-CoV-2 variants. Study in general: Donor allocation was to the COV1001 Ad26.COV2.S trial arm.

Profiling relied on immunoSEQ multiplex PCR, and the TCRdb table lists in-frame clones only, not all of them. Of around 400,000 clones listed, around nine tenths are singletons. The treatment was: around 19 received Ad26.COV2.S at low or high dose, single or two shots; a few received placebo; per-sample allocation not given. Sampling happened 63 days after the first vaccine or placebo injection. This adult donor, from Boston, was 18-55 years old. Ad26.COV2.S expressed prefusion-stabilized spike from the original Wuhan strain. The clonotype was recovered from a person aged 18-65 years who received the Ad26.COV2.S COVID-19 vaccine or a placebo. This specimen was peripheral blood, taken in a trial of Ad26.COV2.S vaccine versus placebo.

CDR3 bases: TGTGCCAGCAGCTTTTTTCCGGACAGGGGGCGTGAAAAACTGTTTTTT. Its translation is CASSFFPDRGREKLFF. J is TRBJ1-4 and V is TRBV7-8, with 11 bases matching TRBD1. CDR3 size: 16 residues. V was pared by 3 bases and J by 7 bases, with 7 bases of the junction left unmatched. Germline loops: CDR1 SGHVS, CDR2 FQNEAQ.